The T cell receptor beta chain described here comes from a study of blood T cell repertoires in COVID-19. Looking at the study overall: Acute-phase and convalescent COVID-19 samples originated in the United States, Italy and Spain. PBMCs, B-cell-depleted T cells, or T cells were the source of the cDNA or gDNA that made up the material.

As handled by the study authors: Scientists estimated how many nucleated cells there were by amplifying reference gene primers. Method: immunoSEQ multiplex PCR; TCRdb's copy keeps in-frame clones and lacks some. That table furnishes V, J and clone size, whereas the DNA furnished D and trimming. The sample lists around 100,000 clones, about 90% occurring once. This CDR3 comprises 16 residues. The V and J ends lost 4 bases and 1 base, in that order; junction bases with no gene match: 6. CDR1 and CDR2 from the germline V gene are SGHRS and YFSETQ. The specimen sequenced was peripheral blood. V gene TRBV5-1 combines with J gene TRBJ2-4, with TRBD2 matching over 9 bases. The TCR sequence derives from a man aged 45-60 years with acute or convalescent COVID-19. In nucleotides, the CDR3 is TGCGCCAGCAGCCTTAGCGGGAGCTCGGCCAAAAACATTCAGTACTTC. Residues: CASSLSGSSAKNIQYF.